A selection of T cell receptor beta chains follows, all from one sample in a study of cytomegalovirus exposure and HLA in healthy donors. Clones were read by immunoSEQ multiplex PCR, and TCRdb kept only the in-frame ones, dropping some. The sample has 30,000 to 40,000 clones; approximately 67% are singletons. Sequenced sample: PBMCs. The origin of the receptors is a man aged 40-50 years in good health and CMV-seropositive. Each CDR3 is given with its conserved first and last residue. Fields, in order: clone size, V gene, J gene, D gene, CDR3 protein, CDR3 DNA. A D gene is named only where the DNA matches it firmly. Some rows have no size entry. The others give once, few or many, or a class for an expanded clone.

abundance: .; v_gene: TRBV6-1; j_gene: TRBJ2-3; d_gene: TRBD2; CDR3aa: CASSELDGLAGKDTQYF; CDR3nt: TGTGCCAGCAGTGAATTAGATGGACTAGCGGGAAAAGATACGCAGTATTTT
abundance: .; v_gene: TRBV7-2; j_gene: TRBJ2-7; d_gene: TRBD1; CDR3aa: CASSSRTGWGEQYF; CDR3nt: TGTGCCAGCAGCTCACGGACAGGTTGGGGCGAGCAGTACTTC
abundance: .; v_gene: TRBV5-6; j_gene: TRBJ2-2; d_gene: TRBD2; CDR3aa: CASSNPGLGSTGELFF; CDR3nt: TGTGCCAGCAGCAATCCGGGACTAGGGAGCACCGGGGAGCTGTTTTTT
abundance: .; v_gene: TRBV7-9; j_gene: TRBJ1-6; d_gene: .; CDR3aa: CAETNSPLHF; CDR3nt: TGTGCAGAAACAAATTCACCCCTCCACTTT
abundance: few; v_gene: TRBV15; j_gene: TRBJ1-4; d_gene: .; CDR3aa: CATRPTADEKLFF; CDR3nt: TGTGCCACCCGCCCGACAGCCGATGAAAAACTGTTTTTT
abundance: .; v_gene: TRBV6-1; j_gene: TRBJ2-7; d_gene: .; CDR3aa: CASRPLLASYEQYF; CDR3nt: TGTGCCAGCAGGCCGCTCCTGGCTTCCTACGAGCAGTACTTC
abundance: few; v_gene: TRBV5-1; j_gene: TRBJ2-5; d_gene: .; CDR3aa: CASSLAGGGGETQYF; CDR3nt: TGCGCCAGCAGCTTGGCTGGGGGGGGCGGTGAGACCCAGTACTTC
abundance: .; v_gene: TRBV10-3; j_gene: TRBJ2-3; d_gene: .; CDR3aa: CAISGGEVSTDTQYF; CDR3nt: TGTGCCATCAGTGGGGGGGAGGTGAGCACAGATACGCAGTATTTT
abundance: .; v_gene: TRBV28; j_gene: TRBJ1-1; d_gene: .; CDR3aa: CASSIRVPPEAFF; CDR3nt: TGTGCCAGCAGTATCAGGGTGCCCCCTGAAGCTTTCTTT
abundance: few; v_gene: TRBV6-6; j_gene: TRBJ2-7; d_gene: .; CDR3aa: CASSYANRASSYEQYF; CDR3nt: TGTGCCAGCAGTTACGCAAACAGGGCTAGCTCCTACGAGCAGTACTTC
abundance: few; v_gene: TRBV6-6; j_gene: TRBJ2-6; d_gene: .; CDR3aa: CASSYTGSGANVLTF; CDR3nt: TGTGCCAGCAGTTACACAGGCTCTGGGGCCAACGTCCTGACTTTC
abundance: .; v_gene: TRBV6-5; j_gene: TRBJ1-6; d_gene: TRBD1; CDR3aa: CASTHDRGWYSPLHF; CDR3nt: TGTGCCAGCACCCACGACAGGGGCTGGTATTCACCCCTCCACTTT
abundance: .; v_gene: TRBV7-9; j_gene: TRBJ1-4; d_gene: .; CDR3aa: CASRSSGGQGEKLFF; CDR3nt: TGTGCCAGCAGGTCCTCCGGGGGGCAAGGTGAAAAACTGTTTTTT
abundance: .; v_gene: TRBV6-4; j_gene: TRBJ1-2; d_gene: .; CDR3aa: CASRGDTGNYGYTF; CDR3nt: TGTGCCAGCAGGGGGGATACAGGGAACTATGGCTACACCTTC
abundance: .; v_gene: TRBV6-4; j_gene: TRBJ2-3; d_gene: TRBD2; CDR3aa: CASSESVSGTTDTQYF; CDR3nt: TGTGCCAGCAGTGAAAGTGTTAGCGGGACTACAGATACGCAGTATTTT
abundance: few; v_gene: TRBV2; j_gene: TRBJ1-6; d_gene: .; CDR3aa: CASSPLRDLHF; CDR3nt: TGTGCCAGCAGCCCCTTGAGGGACCTCCACTTT
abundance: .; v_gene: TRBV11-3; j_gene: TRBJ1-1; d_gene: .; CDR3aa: CASSFTPDTEAFF; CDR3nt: TGTGCCAGCAGCTTTACCCCGGACACTGAAGCTTTCTTT
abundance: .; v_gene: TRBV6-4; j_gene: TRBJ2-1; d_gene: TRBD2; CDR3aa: CASSEAGGEFNEQFF; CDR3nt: TGTGCCAGCAGCGAAGCGGGGGGGGAATTCAATGAGCAGTTCTTC
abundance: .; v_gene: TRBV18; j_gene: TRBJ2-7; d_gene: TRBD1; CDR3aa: CASSGRFGQGGYEQYF; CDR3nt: TGTGCCAGCTCAGGAAGGTTTGGACAGGGAGGCTACGAGCAGTACTTC
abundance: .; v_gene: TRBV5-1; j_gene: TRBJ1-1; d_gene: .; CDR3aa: CASSLREKNTEAFF; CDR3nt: TGCGCCAGCAGCTTACGAGAAAAGAACACTGAAGCTTTCTTT
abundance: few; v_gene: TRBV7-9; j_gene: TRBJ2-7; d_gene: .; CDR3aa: CASSSAVVFYEQYF; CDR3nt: TGTGCCAGCAGCTCGGCGGTCGTATTCTACGAGCAGTACTTC
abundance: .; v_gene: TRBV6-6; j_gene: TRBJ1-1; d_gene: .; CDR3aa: CASSYFLGEAFF; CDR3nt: TGTGCCAGCAGTTACTTTCTCGGTGAAGCTTTCTTT
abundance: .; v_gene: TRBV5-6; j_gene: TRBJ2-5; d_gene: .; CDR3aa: CASSLRGAQETQYF; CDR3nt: TGTGCCAGCAGCTTACGGGGGGCCCAAGAGACCCAGTACTTC
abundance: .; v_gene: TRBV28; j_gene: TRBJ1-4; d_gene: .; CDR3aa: CASKLTGANEKLFF; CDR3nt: TGTGCCAGCAAGTTAACAGGTGCTAATGAAAAACTGTTTTTT
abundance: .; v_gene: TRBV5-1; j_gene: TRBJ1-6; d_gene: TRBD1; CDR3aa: CASSLASGTGDNSPLHF; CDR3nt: TGCGCCAGCAGCTTGGCCTCCGGGACAGGGGATAATTCACCCCTCCACTTT
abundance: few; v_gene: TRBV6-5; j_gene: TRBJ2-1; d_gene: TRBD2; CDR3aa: CASSYGGGSYNEQFF; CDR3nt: TGTGCCAGCAGTTACGGCGGGGGCTCCTACAATGAGCAGTTCTTC
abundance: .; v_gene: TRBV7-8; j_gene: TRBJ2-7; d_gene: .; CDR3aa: CASSLAAVAYEQYF; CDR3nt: TGTGCCAGCAGCTTAGCGGCCGTTGCCTACGAGCAGTACTTC
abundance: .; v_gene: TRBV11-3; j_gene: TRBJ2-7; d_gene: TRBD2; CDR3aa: CASSSWTSGSYEQYF; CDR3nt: TGTGCCAGCAGCTCTTGGACTAGCGGGAGCTACGAGCAGTACTTC